The present T cell receptor (beta chain) was sequenced within a study of PD-1 blockade in mismatch repair-deficient tumors (dated by TCRdb to between 2016 and 2019). Notes on the research overall: Between late 2013 and September 2016, the trial enrolled roughly 80 consecutive patients with 11 to 13 types of mismatch repair-deficient cancer, all of whom had received prior treatment and were progressing. Deep sequencing of TCR CDR3 regions was used to track tumor-associated T cell clones in peripheral blood of patients responding to PD-1 blockade. Points the paper makes about the study in general: Tumor-resident clones, often undetectable in blood before treatment, expanded rapidly after pembrolizumab and then contracted, generally before radiologic responses.

Library preparation was by the immunoSEQ multiplex PCR assay. Imported from immuneACCESS, the table was reduced by TCRdb to in-frame sequences with V and J called. These copies leave out some clones; in studies compared against another copy, an unresolved V gene accounts for under half, and the cause of the remainder is not known. The table for this sample lists 9,000 to 10,000 clones; around 83% of them were counted only once. The top ten clones comprise roughly 0.93% of the sample. Concerning this clone: What this receptor recognizes is not known. Qualities for individual bases were not recorded, and no much larger clone is one base off.

Mismatch repair deficiency was established in every enrolled patient by polymerase chain reaction or immunohistochemistry. TCR sequencing was performed for a few patients who responded to pembrolizumab therapy. In the phase II trial, pembrolizumab PD-1 blockade was tested prospectively in advanced mismatch repair-deficient cancers, no matter which tissue of origin the cancers came from. Peripheral blood T cell samples were serially collected before and at multiple times after PD-1 blockade was started. Blood sampling times were reported as weeks after the first pembrolizumab dose. The junction shows trimming of 2 bases on V and 2 bases on J, and the gene matches do not reach 3 bases of it. The CDR3 covers 16 residues, taking in both the cysteine and the phenylalanine. The DNA shown is the 48-base CDR3, in frame from base 1. Looking up the germline V gene yields CDR1 KGHSH and CDR2 LQKENI.

The clonotype originates from an adult with mismatch repair-deficient cancer. This sequence uses TRBV18 and TRBJ2-1, and TRBD1 aligns with 10 junction nucleotides. The input for sequencing was PBMCs, taken about 46 weeks after starting pembrolizumab. In nucleotide form, the sequence is TGTGCCAGCTCACCAGGGGACAGGGGCGCCTACAATGAGCAGTTCTTC. This encodes CASSPGDRGAYNEQFF.